This TCR beta chain came from a study of tumor T cells in aggressive B-cell lymphoma. Clones were read by immunoSEQ multiplex PCR, and TCRdb kept only the in-frame ones, dropping some. This sample has 4,500 to 5,500 clones, with more than 65% found just once. The specimen sequenced was tumor tissue. This sequence was found in an adult with diffuse large B cell lymphoma.

The CDR3 is CASNRDIGDEQYF. In nucleotides, the CDR3 is TGTGCCAGTAACCGGGACATAGGCGACGAGCAGTACTTC. The genes are TRBV27 and TRBJ2-7; TRBD1 is a possible D gene (6 bases). The germline V and J ends were trimmed by 9 bases and 5 bases, with 17 bases remaining between them. Per the germline V gene, CDR1 is MNHEY and CDR2 is SMNVEV (reference sequence). The CDR3 spans 13 residues.